This TCR beta chain originates from a study of early T cells in non-severe SARS-CoV-2 infection. Study at large: The input, bulk RNA from unsorted whole blood, was sequenced, and chains were unpaired.

Study observations and caveats: VDJdb matching, biased toward anti-spike CD8 responses, missed private and CD4 specificities.

The TCR library protocol attached unique molecular identifiers to the individual cDNA molecules. TCRdb fed the 5' RACE reads into MiXCR, producing one record per CDR3 protein. Counted here are tens of thousands of distinct CDR3 sequences, about 11% occurring once; the ten biggest clones make up about 9.6%. Trimming shortened V by 6 bases and J by 1 base, and 31 bases separated the two germline ends. The germline gives CDR1 SEHNR, CDR2 FQNEAQ (reference sequence). CDR3 size: 21 residues. As concerns this clonotype: Its antigen remains unknown.

The chain employs TRBV7-9 and TRBJ1-5; D possibly corresponds to TRBD1 (6 bases). This clonotype originated in an adult who was a healthcare worker with PCR-confirmed SARS-CoV-2 infection or an uninfected control (not recorded which). Sequencing was carried out using whole blood. DNA of the CDR3: TGTGCCAGCAGGACTGTGAGGATCTACAGGGCCCGATCGAGCAGCAATCAGCCCCAGCATTTT. Residues: CASRTVRIYRARSSSNQPQHF.